Below, one TCR beta chain is given with its context. The antigen this receptor binds is unknown. Base-call qualities are not available, and no considerably larger clone is one nucleotide away. This record comes from a study of blood T cell repertoires in COVID-19 (dated by TCRdb to 2018 to 2021). General notes on the study: Samples from collaborators originated in the United States, Italy and Spain and spanned both the acute and convalescent phases of COVID-19. Subjects who had been exposed to COVID-19, were actively infected with it, or had recovered from it provided the deeply sampled blood TCRbeta repertoires that made up the dataset. The samples were drawn from the first 160 participants of the ongoing ImmuneRACE study and from 950 to 1,500 subjects provided by 6 global collaborators. The sample metadata nearly always contained a de-identified subject ID, COVID-19 status, age in years and sex. The repertoires were made available in a free public database intended to serve as a resource for research on the immune response to SARS-CoV-2. The prospective study material was composed of cDNA or gDNA derived from T cells, B-cell-depleted T cells, or PBMCs. Where HLA class I and class II types were available, the types were taken from metadata supplied by the sample provider, not from assay-based typing.

Findings and caveats that apply to the study as a whole: How much clinical and demographic metadata was included differed by source and by participant, and the metadata was provided uncurated.

At the junction V is shortened by 4 bases and J by 4 bases; bases outside the gene matches: 6. For CDR1 and CDR2, the germline V gene (reference sequence) lists GTSNPN and SVGIG. The CDR3 starts with the cysteine, ends with the phenylalanine, and has 13 residues. The CDR3 DNA has 39 bases and is translated from base 1. Participants in the prospective study were enrolled through a virtual design, were aged roughly 18 to 95 years, and lived in under 25 United States geographic areas. Cohort assignment in the prospective study relied on participant-reported clinical history from a screening survey and a study questionnaire. A participant counted as exposed if, within 2 weeks of entering the study, that participant had been in contact with someone who had a PCR-confirmed or clinician-diagnosed COVID-19 case. Mobile phlebotomists in the prospective study collected whole blood, serum and a nasopharyngeal or oropharyngeal swab from every participant. Additional blood draws and questionnaires over an approximately two-month period could optionally be provided by prospective study participants. Before DNA extraction, prospective study blood samples were shipped either frozen or at room temperature.

The immunoSEQ Assay, a bias-controlled multiplex PCR, was used to amplify TCRbeta CDR3 regions from genomic DNA. As for how the authors treated the data: Within the assay, amplification of reference gene primers was used to estimate how many nucleated cells each sample contained. To quantify the absolute abundance of each unique TCRbeta CDR3 rearrangement, sequence reads were collapsed and filtered. For each sample, productive Simpson clonality was calculated by taking the square root of Simpson's diversity index across productive rearrangements. In its TCRdb copy, this immuneACCESS table keeps in-frame sequences only and misses some clones. Where compared with another copy, unresolved V genes explain less than half of these, and the others have no known cause. V, J and clone size reflect that table, while D and trimming were determined from the DNA. The sample contains about 190,000 clones, around 83% of them found a single time. The ten largest clones represent less than 3.5% of the sample.

The material sequenced was PBMCs or T cells enriched from blood (not recorded which). This clonotype originated in a woman younger than 45 who had been exposed to COVID-19. The rearranged segments are TRBV30 and TRBJ1-2; 7 bases in the middle match TRBD1. The CDR3 here reads CAWNRQGIYGYTF. The DNA sequence reads TGTGCCTGGAACAGACAGGGTATCTATGGCTACACCTTC.